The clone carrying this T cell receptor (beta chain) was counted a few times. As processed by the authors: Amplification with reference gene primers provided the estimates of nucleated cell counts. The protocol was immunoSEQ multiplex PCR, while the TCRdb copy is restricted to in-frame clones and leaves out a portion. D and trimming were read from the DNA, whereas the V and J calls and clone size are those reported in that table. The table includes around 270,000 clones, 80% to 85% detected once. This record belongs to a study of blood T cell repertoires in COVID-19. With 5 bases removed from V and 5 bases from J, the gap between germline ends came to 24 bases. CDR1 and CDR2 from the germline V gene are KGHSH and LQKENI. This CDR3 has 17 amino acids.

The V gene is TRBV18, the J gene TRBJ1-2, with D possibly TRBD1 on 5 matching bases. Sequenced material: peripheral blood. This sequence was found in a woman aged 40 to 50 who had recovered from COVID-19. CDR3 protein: CASSSQALGGTKYGYTF. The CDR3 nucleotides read TGTGCCAGCTCATCGCAGGCCTTGGGGGGGACGAAATATGGCTACACCTTC.